A selection of T cell receptor beta chains follows, all from one sample in a study of T cells in Graves' hyperthyroidism and ophthalmopathy. One entry per CDR3 protein, called by TCRdb with MiXCR from the multiplex PCR reads. The sample holds around 370,000 distinct CDR3 sequences, less than 20% seen once. The sample consisted of blood. These receptors were obtained from a man younger than 35 with Graves' ophthalmopathy. The CDR3 runs from the conserved cysteine through the conserved F or W. The D gene is left open where the match is weak. Rows may omit the clone size; those that give it use once, few, many or a size class.

>15|TRBJ1-5|many|TRBV12-3/TRBV12-4|TRBD1
CASSSGTGGNQPQHF
TGTGCCAGCAGCTCAGGGACAGGGGGCAATCAGCCCCAGCATTTT
>14|TRBJ2-2|many|TRBV5-1|-
CASSLAEKTGELFF
TGCGCCAGCAGCTTGGCCGAGAAAACCGGGGAGCTGTTTTTT
>15|TRBJ2-3|many|TRBV7-2|-
CASSFSGRGADTQYF
TGTGCCAGCAGCTTCTCGGGGCGCGGAGCAGATACGCAGTATTTT
>13|TRBJ2-1|few|TRBV4-2|-
CASSQGLQETQFF
TGTGCCAGCAGCCAAGGACTCCAAGAGACCCAGTTCTTC
>14|TRBJ1-1|many|TRBV6-1|-
CASSYEQGNTEAFF
TGTGCCAGCAGTTACGAACAGGGGAACACTGAAGCTTTCTTT
>16|TRBJ1-5|many|TRBV24-1|TRBD1
CATSDPGQGDNQPQHF
TGTGCCACCAGTGATCCCGGACAGGGTGACAATCAGCCCCAGCATTTT
>13|TRBJ2-3|many|TRBV20-1|TRBD1
CSGDRGSTDTQYF
TGCAGTGGAGACAGGGGTTCCACAGATACGCAGTATTTT
>12|TRBJ1-2|many|TRBV27|-
CASSRRGRGYTF
TGTGCCAGCAGCCGAAGAGGCCGAGGCTACACCTTC
>11|TRBJ1-1|many|TRBV7-9|-
CATRGNTEAFF
TGTGCCACAAGGGGGAACACTGAAGCTTTCTTT
>16|TRBJ2-5|many|TRBV7-8|-
CASSFMGNLPQETQYF
TGTGCCAGCTCGTTCATGGGAAATCTTCCCCAAGAGACCCAGTACTTC
>16|TRBJ1-2|many|TRBV28|-
CASSLYSGTGRYGYTF
TGTGCCAGCAGTTTATATAGTGGAACAGGCCGGTATGGCTACACCTTC
>14|TRBJ1-5|many|TRBV12-3/TRBV12-4|TRBD1
CASSRTEGAQPQHF
TGTGCCAGCAGTCGAACAGAGGGGGCTCAGCCCCAGCATTTT
>15|TRBJ2-2|many|TRBV6-1|TRBD1
CASREQGAGTGELFF
TGTGCCAGCAGAGAACAGGGGGCGGGCACCGGGGAGCTGTTTTTT
>16|TRBJ2-4|many|TRBV2|TRBD1
CASSARTGGPKNIQYF
TGTGCCAGCAGTGCCCGGACAGGGGGCCCCAAAAACATTCAGTACTTC
>15|TRBJ1-3|few|TRBV4-1|-
CASSLRDNSGNTIYF
TGCGCCAGCAGCCTCCGGGACAACTCTGGAAACACCATATATTTT
>13|TRBJ1-3|few|TRBV2|-
CASSESRSDTIYF
TGTGCCAGCAGTGAATCGCGTTCGGACACCATATATTTT
>16|TRBJ2-7|many|TRBV2|-
CASVTGFSLSAGEQYF
TGTGCCAGTGTGACAGGTTTCTCCCTAAGTGCGGGGGAGCAGTACTTC
>15|TRBJ2-5|many|TRBV5-8|-
CASSLQPLRAETQYF
TGTGCCAGCAGCTTGCAGCCTCTTAGGGCAGAGACCCAGTACTTC
>16|TRBJ2-7|few|TRBV27|-
CASSLSMAVPNYEQYF
TGTGCCAGCAGTTTATCGATGGCCGTCCCCAACTACGAGCAGTACTTC
>14|TRBJ1-2|-|TRBV28|TRBD1
CASSSGGSYYGYTF
TGTGCCAGCAGCTCAGGGGGCAGTTACTATGGCTACACCTTC
>17|TRBJ1-4|many|TRBV6-2/TRBV6-3|-
CASSYSGGLATNEKLFF
TGTGCCAGCAGTTACTCCGGGGGATTAGCTACTAATGAAAAACTGTTTTTT
>14|TRBJ2-2|-|TRBV7-3|-
CASSLTRNTGELFF
TGTGCCAGCAGCCTTACTAGGAACACCGGGGAGCTGTTTTTT
>18|TRBJ2-6|-|TRBV9|-
CASSQEESPFSGANVLTF
TGTGCCAGCAGCCAAGAAGAGTCACCGTTCTCTGGGGCCAACGTCCTGACTTTC
>12|TRBJ2-7|many|TRBV11-2|-
CALGGGVGEQYF
TGTGCCTTGGGAGGAGGGGTTGGAGAGCAGTACTTC
>15|TRBJ2-7|-|TRBV12-3/TRBV12-4|TRBD1
CASSFRGPHSYEQYF
TGTGCCAGCAGTTTCAGGGGGCCCCACTCCTACGAGCAGTACTTC
>14|TRBJ2-3|many|TRBV27|-
CASSLWARGDTQYF
TGTGCCAGCAGTTTATGGGCCCGGGGGGATACGCAGTATTTT
>15|TRBJ1-4|-|TRBV7-2|-
CASSFVGTPNEKLFF
TGTGCCAGCAGCTTTGTAGGGACGCCTAATGAAAAACTGTTTTTT
>14|TRBJ1-4|-|TRBV5-1|-
CASTAGSQNEKLFF
TGCGCCAGCACTGCAGGGTCTCAGAATGAAAAACTGTTTTTT
>16|TRBJ2-3|-|TRBV27|TRBD1
CASSPNGQVGTDTQYF
TGTGCCAGCAGTCCCAACGGACAGGTTGGCACAGATACGCAGTATTTT
>13|TRBJ2-1|-|TRBV29-1|-
CSAGEGSLNEQFF
TGCAGCGCGGGGGAAGGTTCCCTTAATGAGCAGTTCTTC
>15|TRBJ2-2|-|TRBV20-1|-
CSAARDNQNTGELFF
TGCAGTGCAGCCCGGGACAACCAGAACACCGGGGAGCTGTTTTTT
>17|TRBJ1-1|few|TRBV7-6|TRBD1
CASSLAGTGAMNTEAFF
TGTGCCAGCAGCTTAGCCGGGACAGGTGCAATGAACACTGAAGCTTTCTTT
>12|TRBJ1-1|-|TRBV5-4|-
CASSTGHAEAFF
TGTGCCAGCAGCACCGGACACGCTGAAGCTTTCTTT
>14|TRBJ1-2|few|TRBV13|-
CASSPKDRNYGYTF
TGTGCCAGCAGCCCAAAGGACAGAAACTATGGCTACACCTTC
>14|TRBJ1-1|-|TRBV6-1|TRBD1
CASRGGQLLTEAFF
TGTGCCAGCAGGGGGGGACAGCTTTTAACTGAAGCTTTCTTT
>15|TRBJ1-2|few|TRBV10-3|-
CAISESMGGTYGYTF
TGTGCCATCAGTGAGTCTATGGGGGGAACCTATGGCTACACCTTC
>12|TRBJ1-1|many|TRBV12-3/TRBV12-4|-
CASRDSGPKAFF
TGTGCCAGCAGGGACTCGGGTCCTAAAGCTTTCTTT
>17|TRBJ1-4|many|TRBV6-1|-
CASKDTGRRWVNEKLFF
TGTGCCAGCAAAGACACAGGGAGGCGGTGGGTTAATGAAAAACTGTTTTTT
>13|TRBJ1-2|many|TRBV7-9|-
CASSRGGLDGYTF
TGTGCCAGCAGTCGCGGGGGGCTTGATGGCTACACCTTC
>13|TRBJ2-3|-|TRBV29-1|TRBD1
CSNDRVGADTQYF
TGCAGCAATGACAGGGTGGGGGCAGATACGCAGTATTTT
>16|TRBJ2-5|-|TRBV28|TRBD2
CASSFSWSGRQETQYF
TGTGCCAGCAGTTTCTCATGGAGCGGGAGGCAAGAGACCCAGTACTTC
>13|TRBJ2-1|few|TRBV6-4|-
CASSWTVLGEQFF
TGTGCCAGCAGCTGGACGGTCCTTGGTGAGCAGTTCTTC
>13|TRBJ1-2|few|TRBV7-8|-
CASSLRLTYGYTF
TGTGCCAGCAGCTTACGGCTCACCTATGGCTACACCTTC
>11|TRBJ2-1|many|TRBV18|-
CASSTSHEQFF
TGTGCCAGCTCAACGAGCCATGAGCAGTTCTTC
>15|TRBJ2-1|many|TRBV6-1|TRBD1
CASSPDRGNYNEQFF
TGTGCCAGCAGCCCTGACAGGGGGAACTACAATGAGCAGTTCTTC